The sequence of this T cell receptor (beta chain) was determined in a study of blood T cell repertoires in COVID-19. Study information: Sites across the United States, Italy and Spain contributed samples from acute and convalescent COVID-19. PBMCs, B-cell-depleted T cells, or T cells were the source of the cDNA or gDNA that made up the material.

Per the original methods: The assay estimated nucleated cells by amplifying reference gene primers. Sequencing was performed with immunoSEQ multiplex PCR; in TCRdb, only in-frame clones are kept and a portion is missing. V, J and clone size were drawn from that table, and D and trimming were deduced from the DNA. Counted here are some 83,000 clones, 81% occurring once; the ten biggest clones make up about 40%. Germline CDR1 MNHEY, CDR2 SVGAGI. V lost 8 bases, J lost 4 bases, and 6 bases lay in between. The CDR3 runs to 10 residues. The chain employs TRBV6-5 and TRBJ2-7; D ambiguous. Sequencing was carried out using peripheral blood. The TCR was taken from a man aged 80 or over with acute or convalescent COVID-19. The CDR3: CASGVYEQYF. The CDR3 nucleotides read TGTGCCAGCGGAGTATACGAGCAGTACTTC.